This T cell receptor (beta chain) originates from a study of shared clonotypes between healthy human individuals. Genomic DNA from each subset was divided evenly over several immunoSEQ plates. In the original processing: From ImmunoSEQ came sequences covering only the junction and carrying no quality scores, so filtering differed. Method: immunoSEQ multiplex PCR; TCRdb's copy keeps in-frame clones and lacks some. The V and J calls and clone size come from that table; D and trimming were worked out from the DNA. The table includes around 940,000 clones, around 80% detected once. Between the trimmed V and J ends, which lost 1 base and 2 bases, there was a span of 9 bases. The germline gives CDR1 SGHNT, CDR2 YYREEE (reference sequence). CDR3 size: 14 residues. In the CD4+ fraction, cells were divided into CD45RA+ naive and CD45RA-negative memory subsets.

The receptor was derived from a man between 18 and 29 years old in good health. This rearrangement joins TRBV5-4 to TRBJ1-1; D remains unclear. The sample was memory CD4+ T cells sorted from blood. Subset noted: CD45RA-negative fraction. The CDR3 DNA is TGTGCCAGCAGCTTGTGGCAGGTAAACACTGAAGCTTTCTTT. As protein: CASSLWQVNTEAFF. Supplemented by reference TRBV5-4 and TRBJ1-1, the full variable domain reads ETGVTQSPTHLIKTRGQQVTLRCSSQSGHNTVSWYQQALGQGPQFIFQYYREEENGRGNFPPRFSGLQFPNYSSELNVNALELDDSALYLCASSLWQVNTEAFFGQGTRLTVV.